A single T cell receptor (beta chain) is shown here with its context. What it recognizes is unknown. The source of the sample is a study of shared clonotypes between healthy human individuals. Findings of the study overall: In having few donors, the study represented limited genetic and exposure-history diversity.

The assay was run at deep level. The method was immunoSEQ multiplex PCR; TCRdb's version includes in-frame clones alone and lacks a portion of them. The data show 450,000 to 500,000 clones, 81% seen once. Donors, without exception, were Caucasian adults residing in Nashville, Tennessee. CDR1 and CDR2 from the germline V gene are SGHAT and FQDESV (reference sequence). Trimming pared 2 bases from V and 3 bases from J, leaving 5 bases between. CDR3 size: 12 residues. Sequenced sample: PBMCs. The V call is TRBV11-1, the J call TRBJ2-7; no reliable D call. The receptor comes from a woman aged 40 to 55 in good health. Some clones in this sample may be carry-over from other donors' samples. The CDR3 region is CASSLTRYEQYF. In DNA, the CDR3 is TGTGCCAGCAGCTTAACCCGCTACGAGCAGTACTTC.